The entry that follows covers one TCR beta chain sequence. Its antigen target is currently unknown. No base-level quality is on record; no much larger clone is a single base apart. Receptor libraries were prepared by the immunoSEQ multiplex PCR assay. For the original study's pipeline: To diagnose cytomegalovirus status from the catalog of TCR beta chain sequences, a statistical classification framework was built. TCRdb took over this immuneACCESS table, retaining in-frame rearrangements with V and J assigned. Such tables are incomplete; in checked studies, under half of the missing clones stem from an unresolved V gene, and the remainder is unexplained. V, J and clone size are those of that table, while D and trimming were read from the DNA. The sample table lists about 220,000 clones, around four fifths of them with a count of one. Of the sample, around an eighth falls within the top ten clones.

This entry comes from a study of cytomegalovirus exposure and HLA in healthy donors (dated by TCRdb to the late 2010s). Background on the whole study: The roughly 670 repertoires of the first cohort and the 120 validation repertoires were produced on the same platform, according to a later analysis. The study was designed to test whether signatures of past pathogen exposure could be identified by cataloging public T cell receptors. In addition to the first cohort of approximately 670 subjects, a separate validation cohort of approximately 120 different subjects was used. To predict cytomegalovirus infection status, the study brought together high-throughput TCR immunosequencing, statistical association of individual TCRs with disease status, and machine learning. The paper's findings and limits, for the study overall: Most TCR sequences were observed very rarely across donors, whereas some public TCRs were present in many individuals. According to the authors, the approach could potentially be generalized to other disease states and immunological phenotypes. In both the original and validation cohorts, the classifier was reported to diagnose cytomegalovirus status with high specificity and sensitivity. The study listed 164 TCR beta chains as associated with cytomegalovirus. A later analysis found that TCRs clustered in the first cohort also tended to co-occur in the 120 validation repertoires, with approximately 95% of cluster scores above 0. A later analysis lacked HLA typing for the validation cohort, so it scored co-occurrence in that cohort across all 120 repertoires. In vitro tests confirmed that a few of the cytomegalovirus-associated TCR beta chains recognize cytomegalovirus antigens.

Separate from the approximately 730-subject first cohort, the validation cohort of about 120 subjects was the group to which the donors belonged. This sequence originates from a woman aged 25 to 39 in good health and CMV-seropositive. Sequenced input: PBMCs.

The DNA is TGTGCCAGCAGCTTCTTAGCGGGAAAAGAGGGCGTGAATGAGCAGTTCTTC. It codes for CASSFLAGKEGVNEQFF. The rearranged chain carries TRBV11-2 and TRBJ2-1; TRBD2 agrees with 8 junctional bases. The CDR3 contains 17 residues, cysteine and phenylalanine counted. Solely the CDR3 DNA is kept, with 51 bases framed from the first base. Clipping removes 3 bases from V and 7 bases from J, with 14 as the unmatched junction base count. The CDR1 and CDR2 encoded by the germline V gene are SGHAT and FQNNGV.